Sequencing of this T cell receptor (beta chain) was carried out in a study of shared clonotypes between healthy human individuals. Study findings and constraints: For sorted subsets, rarefaction showed incomplete sequencing despite large depth. Non-shared clonotypes had lower generation probabilities than those shared by all four donors.

The data were produced by immunoSEQ multiplex PCR, yet TCRdb's version contains in-frame clones alone and is incomplete. The data hold some 2,500,000 clones, with around 92% observed a single time. CDR3 size: 15 residues. Germline CDR1 MGHDK, CDR2 SYGVNS. Unmatched junction bases numbered 7, after V lost 3 bases and J lost 3 bases. About this clone: As yet, its antigen is unknown.

This sequence was found in a man younger than 30 in good health. Some clones in this sample may be carry-over from other donors' samples. Sequencing was carried out using naive CD4+ T cells from PBMCs. The sample's subset: CD45RA+ positively selected. The chain combines TRBV25-1 with TRBJ1-1; 7 nucleotides agree with TRBD1. The CDR3: CASSDPHQGDTEAFF. The CDR3 DNA follows: TGTGCCAGCAGTGACCCGCATCAGGGGGACACTGAAGCTTTCTTT. Combining the CDR3 with reference TRBV25-1 and TRBJ1-1 gives the whole variable domain EADIYQTPRYLVIGTGKKITLECSQTMGHDKMYWYQQDPGMELHLIHYSYGVNSTEKGDLSSESTVSRIRTEHFPLTLESARPSHTSQYLCASSDPHQGDTEAFFGQGTRLTVV.